This T cell receptor beta chain is drawn from a study of cytomegalovirus exposure and HLA in healthy donors. V was clipped by 2 bases and J by 6 bases; unmatched bases: 8. There are 15 residues in the CDR3. Germline lookup yields CDR1 SGHTA and CDR2 FQGNSA. PCR primers comprised 60 Vbeta and 13 Jbeta primers. Sequencing used immunoSEQ multiplex PCR; TCRdb keeps in-frame clones, though not all of them. This sample carries more than 90,000 clones, under 80% of them seen once, and the ten largest clones take roughly 7.7%. V is TRBV7-2 and J is TRBJ2-7, with 9 nucleotides matching TRBD1. This clonotype was obtained from a man aged 35 to 55 in good health and CMV-seropositive. The sample comprised PBMCs. CDR3 sequence: CASSLKFLGQGEQYF. CDR3 nucleotides: TGTGCCAGCAGCTTAAAGTTTCTGGGACAGGGCGAGCAGTACTTC. The full variable domain, completed using reference TRBV7-2 and TRBJ2-7, is GAGVSQSPSNKVTEKGKDVELRCDPISGHTALYWYRQSLGQGLEFLIYFQGNSAPDKSGLPSDRFSAERTGGSVSTLTIQRTQQEDSAVYLCASSLKFLGQGEQYFGPGTRLTVT.